Presented here are 30 T cell receptor beta chains from one specimen sequenced in a study of tumor-infiltrating lymphocytes in primary liver carcinoma. For blood RNA, unsorted whole blood served as the source, and germline DNA was extracted too. The investigators made TCR beta cDNA from 400 to 500 ng total RNA, using a constant-region primer. Libraries for TCR beta were built through three nested multiplex PCR rounds, which together made up a slightly modified ARM-PCR procedure. The first two PCR rounds, nine to ten cycles each, used TRBV1-TRBV30 forward primers and a C-beta reverse primer. TCRdb passed the multiplex PCR reads through MiXCR, listing each CDR3 protein once. Seen here are 150,000 to 200,000 distinct CDR3 sequences, over 50% observed once, and the top ten hold approximately 68%. Source material: peripheral blood. The receptors here all came from a man aged 35-49 years with primary liver carcinoma and hepatitis B virus infection.

About this clonotype: The conserved phenylalanine or tryptophan normally closing the CDR3 is absent here, so this likely arose from a read error. The chain has TRBV11-2 and TRBJ2-5, with D unresolved. The CDR3 runs to 11 residues. Looked up from germline, CDR1 is SGHAT and CDR2 is FQNNGV. CDR3 protein: CANSDAEAQYL. Written as DNA, the CDR3 is TGTGCCAACAGCGATGCTGAGGCCCAGTACCTC.

Notes on this clonotype: One end of the junction is discordant with germline, which a read error may explain. CDR3 nucleotides: TGTGCCAGCAGCTGGCTAGGGGGATCCCAAGAGAGCCAGTACTTC. Its translation is CASSWLGGSQESQYF. This rearrangement joins TRBV11-2 to TRBJ2-5; D perhaps matches TRBD1 (6 bases). Germline lookup yields CDR1 SGHAT and CDR2 FQNNGV. The CDR3 is 15 amino acids.

The gene calls are TRBV6-5 and TRBJ2-7; D may match TRBD1 or TRBD2 (5 bases each). The CDR3 contains 14 residues. V was clipped by 10 bases and J by 6 bases, with 22 bases between them. Germline V gives CDR1 MNHEY, CDR2 SVGAGI. The CDR3 DNA follows: TGTGCCACCTTGGGGGAGACCAGCGGAGCCGAGCAGTACTTC. This codes for CATLGETSGAEQYF.

Notes on this clonotype: This clone may be a read error of a much larger clone one base away. This likely comes from a read error, as the CDR3 has no conserved phenylalanine or tryptophan at its end. V and J are TRBV29-1 and TRBJ2-1; D is undetermined. V shed 4 bases and J shed 4 bases, with 5 bases lying between them. The CDR3 runs 11 residues. Germline V gene data show CDR1 as SQVTM and CDR2 as ANQGSEA. The CDR3: CSVARYNEQFS. CDR3 in DNA: TGCAGCGTTGCGAGATACAATGAGCAGTTCTCC.

This clonotype was found once. The rearrangement links TRBV4-2 to TRBJ1-5; D is possibly TRBD1 (6 bases). CDR3 length: 14 residues. Germline V lookup: CDR1 LGHNA, CDR2 YNFKEQ. Trimming removed 5 bases from V and 5 bases from J, with 13 bases in between. CDR3 loop: CASSGRQADQPQHF. The DNA for the CDR3 is TGTGCCAGCAGCGGGAGACAGGCTGATCAGCCCCAGCATTTT.

In the case of this clonotype: It is likely a read error, because the conserved phenylalanine at the end of the CDR3 is missing. This chain joins TRBV4-1 and TRBJ2-7; 13 nucleotides match TRBD2. From germline, CDR1 is MGHRA and CDR2 YSYEKL. This CDR3 contains 18 residues. Unmatched junction bases numbered 12, after V lost 1 base and J lost 6 bases. The chain's CDR3 is CASSQVGPRTSGSSEQYL. In nucleotides, the CDR3 is TGCGCCAGCAGCCAAGTGGGCCCCAGGACTAGCGGGAGTAGCGAGCAGTACTTG.

Comments on this clonotype: The junction departs from the called germline gene at one end, perhaps through a read error. The chain carries TRBV29-1 and TRBJ2-2, with TRBD1 identical over 7 bases. The CDR3 is made up of 19 amino acids. Germline V gene lookup returns CDR1 SQVTM and CDR2 ANQGSEA. In nucleotides, the CDR3 is TGCAGCGTTGAAGCTACCCCCCTAACAGGGGATGGTCGGACCGGTGAGCTGTTTTTT. Translated: CSVEATPLTGDGRTGELFF.

The chain recombines TRBV6-6 with TRBJ1-4, with D perhaps matching TRBD1 (6 bases). The CDR3 spans 11 residues. The germline V gene encodes CDR1 MNHNY and CDR2 SVGAGI (reference sequence). V was trimmed by 2 bases and J by 11 bases, leaving 6 bases between them. CDR3 nucleotide sequence: TGTGCCAGCAGTTACGGACAGAAACTGTTTTTT. Its protein product is CASSYGQKLFF.

This clonotype came up a few times. The chain uses TRBV6-1 and TRBJ2-7; 7 positions match TRBD2. This CDR3 comprises 14 residues. The V gene end was trimmed by 7 bases and the J gene end by 7 bases; junction bases not matched to a gene: 13. Germline V CDR1 and CDR2: MNHNS, SASEGT. CDR3 coding DNA: TGTGCCAGCACTCACCAAGCGGGATTGAGGGAGCAGTACTTC. It yields the protein CASTHQAGLREQYF.

This chain uses TRBV28 with TRBJ2-1, with TRBD2 matching 7 bases. Germline loops: CDR1 MDHEN, CDR2 SYDVKM. CDR3 length equals 14 residues. After removal of 7 bases from V and 1 base from J, the junction contained 4 bases not matched to a gene. The CDR3 loop reads CASTPGGSYNEQFF. CDR3 nucleotide sequence: TGTGCCAGCACTCCGGGGGGTTCCTACAATGAGCAGTTCTTC.

This clonotype was detected ten times or more. The V and J genes are TRBV29-1 and TRBJ2-7, with D tentatively TRBD1 (5 bases). Trimming took off 4 bases at V and 3 bases at J, with 13 bases between the two ends. CDR3 length equals 13 residues. Germline V CDR1 and CDR2: SQVTM, ANQGSEA. Here the CDR3 DNA reads TGCAGCGTTGTCGTGCAGGGTGACTACGAGCAGTACTTC. Translation gives CSVVVQGDYEQYF.

In its sample, this clonotype was seen many times. The chain uses TRBV12-3 or TRBV12-4 and TRBJ2-6; 7 bases match TRBD2. This CDR3 has 18 residues. Trimming removed 6 bases from V and 0 bases from J; junction bases left unmatched: 11. The CDR3 coding sequence is TGTGCCAGCAGCGATCTCGGGAGGACCGTCTCTGGGGCCAACGTCCTGACTTTC. This codes for CASSDLGRTVSGANVLTF.

In its sample, this clonotype was seen many times. This sequence joins TRBV11-2 and TRBJ2-7, with D hard to call. Germline CDR1 and CDR2: SGHAT and FQNNGV. Trimming pared 3 bases from V and 1 base from J, leaving 7 bases between. The CDR3 runs 13 residues. This CDR3 is CASSFWQSYEQYF. Here the CDR3 DNA reads TGTGCCAGCAGCTTTTGGCAGTCCTACGAGCAGTACTTC.

With respect to this clonotype: The junction differs from germline at one of its ends, possibly a read error. V and J are TRBV11-3 and TRBJ2-1; D not resolved. Germline loops: CDR1 SGHNT, CDR2 YENEEA. The CDR3 is made up of 11 amino acids. The CDR3 here is CARSLGSEQFF. CDR3 nucleotide sequence: TGTGCCAGAAGCTTAGGTAGCGAGCAGTTCTTC.

Comments on this clonotype: This may arise from a read error, as a much more abundant clone is one base away. The genes are TRBV11-3 and TRBJ2-1, with D uncertain. The J call may be incorrect, as the DNA end agrees better with TRBJ2-7. The CDR3 consists of 14 residues. CDR1 is SGHNT and CDR2 is YENEEA in the germline V gene. CDR3 in DNA: TGTGCCAGCAGCTTAGAATCTCAGAGCAATGAGCAGTACTTC. Protein sequence: CASSLESQSNEQYF.

V usage is TRBV11-2 and J usage is TRBJ1-1; possibly TRBD1 for D (6 bases). The CDR3 consists of 14 residues. V lost 4 bases to trimming and J lost 8 bases, with 17 bases between them. Germline CDR1 SGHAT, CDR2 FQNNGV. CDR3: CASSSGGGSTEAFF. As DNA, the CDR3 is TGTGCCAGCAGCTCTGGAGGGGGTAGTACCGAAGCTTTCTTT.

This clonotype has ten or more counts. The chain employs TRBV11-2 and TRBJ2-1, with 9 nucleotides matching TRBD1. J was trimmed by 9 bases and V by 4 bases; bases with no gene match: 1. CDR1 and CDR2 (germline): SGHAT, FQNNGV. The CDR3 totals 12 residues. In DNA, the CDR3 is TGTGCCAGCAGCTCGGACAGGGGTGAGCAGTTCTTC. This translates into CASSSDRGEQFF.

This clonotype was counted only a few times. The J gene is TRBJ2-7, the V gene TRBV6-5; 7 bases are a match to TRBD2. The germline gives CDR1 MNHEY, CDR2 SVGAGI. The CDR3 loop spans 14 amino acids. V was clipped by 0 bases and J by 5 bases; unmatched bases: 4. The CDR3 DNA reads TGTGCCAGCAGTTACTCGGGGGGGTGGGACGAGCAGTACTTC. Its translation: CASSYSGGWDEQYF.

As for this clonotype: A much larger clone is a single base away; this may be a read error. The chain is built from TRBV11-2 and TRBJ2-3; possibly TRBD2 for D (6 bases). CDR1 is SGHAT and CDR2 is FQNNGV in the germline V gene. V was clipped by 4 bases and J by 0 bases, with 17 bases between them. This CDR3 is 17 amino acids long. The CDR3 here is CASSSGGLLTSTDTQYF. The DNA of the CDR3 is TGTGCCAGCAGCTCTGGAGGACTACTTACTAGCACAGATACGCAGTATTTT.

This clonotype was recorded only once. In nucleotides, the CDR3 is TGTGCCAGTATACCCGACAGTGCGACTGAAGCTTTCTTT. This sequence encodes CASIPDSATEAFF. The chain has TRBV11-2 and TRBJ1-1, with TRBD1 as a possible D gene (5 bases). V gave up 9 bases and J gave up 5 bases, with 16 bases separating them. Germline V gene data show CDR1 as SGHAT and CDR2 as FQNNGV. CDR3 length: 13 residues.

V gene TRBV6-1 combines with J gene TRBJ2-2; no clear D. The CDR3 has 15 amino acids. The V end was cut by 1 base, the J end by 1 base, with 7 bases between. Germline-derived CDR1 and CDR2 are MNHNS and SASEGT. This chain's CDR3 is CASSEGWQNTGELFF. CDR3 DNA: TGTGCCAGCAGTGAAGGCTGGCAGAACACCGGGGAGCTGTTTTTT.

This clonotype was found once. The rearrangement links TRBV6-1 to TRBJ2-7; D might be TRBD1 (5 bases). Germline assignment: CDR1 MNHNS and CDR2 SASEGT. The CDR3 sequence is 13 residues long. V gave up 7 bases and J gave up 3 bases, with 13 bases separating them. The CDR3 sequence: CASKVKGRYEQYF. CDR3 nucleotide sequence: TGTGCCAGCAAGGTGAAGGGGCGCTACGAGCAGTACTTC.

This chain links TRBV4-1 with TRBJ2-6; D is perhaps TRBD1 (6 bases). Trimming removed 4 bases from V and 2 bases from J, with 12 bases in between. The CDR3 sequence is 16 residues long. CDR1 is MGHRA and CDR2 is YSYEKL in the germline V gene. CDR3 bases: TGCGCCAGCAGCCCCGTTAACAGGGCTGGGGCCAACGTCCTGACTTTC. Amino acids: CASSPVNRAGANVLTF.

The chain has TRBV6-5 and TRBJ1-1, with D unresolved. The V gene's germline CDR1 is MNHEY and CDR2 SVGAGI. The CDR3 sequence is 14 residues long. V dropped 2 bases and J dropped 1 base, with 8 bases sitting between them. CDR3 nucleotides: TGTGCCAGCAGTTACGAGACGGCGAACACTGAAGCTTTCTTT. Translating gives CASSYETANTEAFF.

About this clonotype itself: This may be a read error, as it is one base from a much larger clone. This chain connects TRBV4-1 to TRBJ1-4; D possibly corresponds to TRBD1 (6 bases). The CDR3 has 16 residues. Trimming stripped 4 bases from V and 1 base from J, with 13 bases between. The germline CDR1 and CDR2 sequences are MGHRA and YSYEKL. Here the CDR3 DNA reads TGCGCCAGCAGCCGCCAACAGGGTGTAACTAATGAAAAACTGTTTTTT. Amino acids: CASSRQQGVTNEKLFF.

This clonotype was seen repeatedly, ten times or more. The rearrangement uses TRBV30 and TRBJ1-5; a weak D match, TRBD1 (6 bases). The CDR3 is 13 residues long. The germline gives CDR1 GTSNPN, CDR2 SVGIG (reference sequence). Trimming pared 0 bases from V and 7 bases from J, leaving 10 bases between. The CDR3 here is CAWSVQGRQPQHF. In nucleotides, the CDR3 is TGTGCCTGGAGTGTACAGGGACGACAGCCCCAGCATTTT.

This clonotype was picked up a small number of times. This chain links TRBV6-2 or TRBV6-3 with TRBJ1-2; TRBD1 aligns across 7 bases. The germline V gene encodes CDR1 MNHEY and CDR2 SVGEGT. There are 15 residues in the CDR3. With 0 bases clipped from V and 4 bases from J, the junction kept 5 bases outside the gene matches. The CDR3 is CASSYSKGAVYGYTF. The CDR3 bases are TGTGCCAGCAGTTACTCGAAGGGGGCAGTCTATGGCTACACCTTC.

The sample holds a few counts of this clonotype. The V gene is TRBV4-1, the J gene TRBJ1-6; D may be TRBD1 (6 bases). Germline CDR1 reads MGHRA; CDR2 reads YSYEKL. Trimming left V 1 base short and J 0 bases short, with 13 bases between. The CDR3 length is 18 residues. The CDR3 DNA follows: TGCGCCAGCAGCCAAGGTGCAGGGGAAGGCTCCTATAATTCACCCCTCCACTTT. Residues: CASSQGAGEGSYNSPLHF.

V and J are TRBV10-3 and TRBJ1-2; D perhaps matches TRBD1 (5 bases). V was pared by 2 bases and J by 2 bases, with 12 bases between. This CDR3 region has 15 residues. The germline V gene encodes CDR1 ENHRY and CDR2 SYGVKD. The CDR3 DNA sequence: TGTGCCATCAGTGAGACAGGTCCGGGGAACTATGGCTACACCTTC. It specifies CAISETGPGNYGYTF.

The chain links TRBV29-1 to TRBJ1-1, with 8 positions matching TRBD1. CDR1 and CDR2 from the germline V gene are SQVTM and ANQGSEA. The CDR3 consists of 13 residues. J gave up 4 bases and V 6 bases, and 7 bases lay outside the gene matches. Written as DNA, the CDR3 is TGCAGCGTCCGGACAGGGTTGATCACTGAAGCTTTCTTT. Protein sequence: CSVRTGLITEAFF.